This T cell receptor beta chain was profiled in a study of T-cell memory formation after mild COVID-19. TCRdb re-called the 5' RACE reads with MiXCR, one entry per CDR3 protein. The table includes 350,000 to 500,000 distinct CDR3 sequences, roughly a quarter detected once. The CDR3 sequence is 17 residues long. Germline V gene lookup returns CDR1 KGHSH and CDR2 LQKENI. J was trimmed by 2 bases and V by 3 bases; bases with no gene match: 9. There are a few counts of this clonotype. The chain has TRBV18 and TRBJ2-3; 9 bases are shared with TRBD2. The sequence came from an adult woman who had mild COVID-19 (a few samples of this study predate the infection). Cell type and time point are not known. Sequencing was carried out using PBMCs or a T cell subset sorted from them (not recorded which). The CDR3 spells CASSPPSGNPLTDTQYF. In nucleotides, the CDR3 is TGTGCCAGCTCACCCCCTAGCGGGAACCCCCTCACAGATACGCAGTATTTT. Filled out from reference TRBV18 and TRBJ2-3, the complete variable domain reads NAGVMQNPRHLVRRRGQEARLRCSPMKGHSHVYWYRQLPEEGLKFMVYLQKENIIDESGMPKERFSAEFPKEGPSILRIQQVVRGDSAAYFCASSPPSGNPLTDTQYFGPGTRLTVL.